One and the same sample provided the 26 T cell receptor beta chains below, sequenced in a study of regulatory T cells in long-lasting Graves disease. CDR3 regions were amplified by Arm-PCR using iRepertoire HTBI primers to build TCR beta libraries. TCRdb ran MiXCR on the multiplex PCR reads and lists one entry per CDR3 protein. Of some 200,000 distinct CDR3 sequences listed, approximately 18% are singletons. Time point defined: newly diagnosed GD, antithyroid drugs for less than 3 months. There was RNA extracted from PBMCs, and the TCR library was made from it. The sample also formed part of further work on T cells in Graves' hyperthyroidism and ophthalmopathy.

The input for sequencing was peripheral blood mononuclear cells (PBMCs), taken at new diagnosis, from a patient treated with antithyroid drugs. These receptors all stem from a woman aged 25 to 39 with Graves disease.

This clonotype showed up many times. The chain joins TRBV16 to TRBJ1-5, with unresolved D. Germline loops: CDR1 KGHSY, CDR2 FQNENV. V was cut by 9 bases and J by 1 base, with 13 bases left in between. The CDR3 has 14 amino acids. The CDR3 is CASAPGGSNQPQHF. The CDR3 nucleotides are TGTGCCAGTGCCCCCGGAGGAAGCAATCAGCCCCAGCATTTT.

This chain joins TRBV28 and TRBJ2-7; the match to TRBD1 covers 8 bases. The germline V gene has CDR1 MDHEN and CDR2 SYDVKM. J gave up 3 bases and V 8 bases, and 9 bases lay outside the gene matches. The CDR3 is 14 amino acids. The CDR3 coding sequence is TGTGCCAGCGTTAACAGGGGGGCAAACTACGAGCAGTACTTC. Its translation: CASVNRGANYEQYF.

This clonotype was observed at least ten times. The chain joins TRBV19 to TRBJ1-1; the D is unclear. The CDR3 has 13 residues. From germline, CDR1 is LNHDA and CDR2 SQIVND (reference sequence). V lost 6 bases to trimming and J lost 3 bases, with 11 bases between them. This CDR3 reads CASRVRVDTEAFF. Written as DNA, the CDR3 is TGTGCCAGTAGGGTCCGGGTGGACACTGAAGCTTTCTTT.

This chain joins TRBV6-1 and TRBJ2-3; possible D gene TRBD1, 5 bases. Looked up from germline, CDR1 is MNHNS and CDR2 is SASEGT. Trimming took 10 bases from V and 4 from J, leaving 15 bases between them. CDR3 length equals 13 residues. CDR3 sequence reads: CAIGPGYADTQYF. CDR3 DNA sequence: TGTGCCATCGGGCCAGGGTACGCAGATACGCAGTATTTT.

The J gene is TRBJ1-2, the V gene TRBV5-6; a weak D match, TRBD1 (5 bases). V was cut by 3 bases and J by 0 bases, with 15 bases left in between. CDR3 size: 16 residues. Germline V gives CDR1 SGHDT, CDR2 YYEEEE. The CDR3 protein is CASSYSGGEANYGYTF. In nucleotides, the CDR3 is TGTGCCAGCAGCTACAGCGGGGGGGAAGCTAACTATGGCTACACCTTC.

This clonotype was recorded at least ten times. The rearrangement uses TRBV5-1 and TRBJ1-1; TRBD1 agrees at 7 bases. CDR1 SGHRS and CDR2 YFSETQ come from the germline V gene. Trimming removed 1 base from V and 8 bases from J; junction bases left unmatched: 2. The CDR3 runs 12 residues. This chain's CDR3 is CASSLMDREAFF. CDR3 DNA: TGCGCCAGCAGCTTGATGGACAGGGAAGCTTTCTTT.

The gene calls are TRBV11-2 and TRBJ2-7; TRBD2 matches at 9 bases. CDR1 and CDR2 from the germline V gene are SGHAT and FQNNGV. The CDR3 is 13 amino acids. V lost 5 bases, J lost 3 bases, and 2 bases stayed unmatched. The CDR3 loop reads CASSQTSGYEQYF. As DNA, the CDR3 is TGTGCCAGCAGCCAGACTAGCGGCTACGAGCAGTACTTC. The complete variable domain, with remaining parts taken from reference TRBV11-2 and TRBJ2-7, reads EAGVAQSPRYKIIEKRQSVAFWCNPISGHATLYWYQQILGQGPKLLIQFQNNGVVDDSQLPKDRFSAERLKGVDSTLKIQPAKLEDSAVYLCASSQTSGYEQYFGPGTRLTVT.

The table lists this clonotype with many counts. The J gene is TRBJ2-3, the V gene TRBV19; a possible D gene is TRBD1 (6 bases). The CDR3 loop spans 14 amino acids. V shed 4 bases and J shed 2 bases, with 10 bases lying between them. Germline loops: CDR1 LNHDA, CDR2 SQIVND (reference sequence). The CDR3 here is CASSTRTATDTQYF. CDR3 DNA: TGTGCCAGTAGTACGAGGACAGCCACAGATACGCAGTATTTT.

A remark on this clonotype: A much larger clone is a single base away; this may be a read error. V gene TRBV9 combines with J gene TRBJ1-2; 9 nucleotides align to TRBD1. Losses at the gene ends were 0 bases for V and 10 bases for J; bases not matched to a gene: 10. Germline V CDR1 and CDR2: SGDLS, YYNGEE. This CDR3 contains 15 residues. CDR3 in DNA: TGTGCCAGCAGCGTAGTGGGGACAGGGTCCTTTGACTACACCTTC. It is translated as CASSVVGTGSFDYTF.

Only a few counts were recorded for this clonotype. The rearrangement uses TRBV14 and TRBJ2-3; 11 nucleotides align to TRBD2. The CDR3 loop spans 17 amino acids. The trim removed 2 bases at V and 3 bases at J, leaving 7 bases unmatched. Per germline, CDR1 SGHDN and CDR2 FVKESK. CDR3 bases: TGTGCCAGCAGCCAACTTCGGACTAGCGGGTTGACAGATACGCAGTATTTT. Protein product: CASSQLRTSGLTDTQYF.

The gene calls are TRBV9 and TRBJ1-4; D gene uncertain. The CDR3 totals 13 residues. V was pared by 3 bases and J by 4 bases, with 7 bases between. Germline-derived CDR1 and CDR2 are SGDLS and YYNGEE. The CDR3 reads CASSGSLNEKLFF. The CDR3, as DNA: TGTGCCAGCAGCGGGAGCCTTAATGAAAAACTGTTTTTT.

Turning to this clonotype: A single base is all that separates this from a far larger clone, so a read error is likely. The J gene is TRBJ2-7, the V gene TRBV11-2; D is uncertain. Germline CDR1 reads SGHAT; CDR2 reads FQNNGV. Trimming stripped 9 bases from V and 12 bases from J, with 24 bases between. The CDR3 consists of 13 residues. The CDR3 nucleotides are TGTGCCAGTGGCAGGCGCTACCAAGAGACCCTGTACTTC. Residues: CASGRRYQETLYF.

Only one count was recorded for this clonotype. The CDR3 reads CASSVTSGIVTDTQYF. CDR3 DNA: TGTGCCAGCAGTGTTACTAGCGGGATAGTCACAGATACGCAGTATTTT. The chain couples TRBV6-1 to TRBJ2-3; 10 nucleotides agree with TRBD2. Germline values: CDR1 MNHNS, CDR2 SASEGT. CDR3 size: 16 residues. Trimming removed 4 bases from V and 2 bases from J; junction bases left unmatched: 6.

In its sample, this clonotype was seen many times. The chain couples TRBV29-1 to TRBJ1-1; TRBD1 matches at 8 bases. This CDR3 has 13 amino acids. The V and J ends lost 6 bases and 4 bases, in that order; junction bases with no gene match: 7. From germline, CDR1 is SQVTM and CDR2 ANQGSEA. The DNA for the CDR3 is TGCAGCGTGCAAACAGGGGGGGCCACTGAAGCTTTCTTT. Translation gives CSVQTGGATEAFF.

The rearrangement joins TRBV3-1 to TRBJ2-7; weak D call: TRBD1 (5 bases). The CDR3 runs 15 residues. Germline V CDR1 and CDR2: LGHDT, YNNKEL (reference sequence). V was clipped by 5 bases and J by 3 bases, with 17 bases between them. The CDR3 DNA is TGTGCCAGCAGCGCCCAGACAGTGGAATACTACGAGCAGTACTTC. Protein: CASSAQTVEYYEQYF.

This clonotype came up many times. CDR3 sequence (DNA): TGTGCCAGTGGCCTTTTGACAGGAGTTTACTATGGCTACACCTTC. It codes for CASGLLTGVYYGYTF. The V gene is TRBV19, the J gene TRBJ1-2; D is perhaps TRBD1 (6 bases). V was pared by 8 bases and J by 3 bases, with 19 bases between. The CDR3 loop spans 15 amino acids. Germline CDR1 reads LNHDA; CDR2 reads SQIVND (reference sequence).

This clonotype was detected only a few times. V is TRBV3-1 and J is TRBJ2-5; no clear D. The germline gives CDR1 LGHDT, CDR2 YNNKEL (reference sequence). This CDR3 region has 13 residues. The V end was cut by 0 bases, the J end by 10 bases, with 12 bases between. CDR3 sequence reads: CASSQDPVVDQYF. Written as DNA, the CDR3 is TGTGCCAGCAGCCAAGACCCCGTGGTGGACCAGTACTTC.

This clonotype showed up many times. The chain carries TRBV10-2 and TRBJ1-5; D is undetermined. V was clipped by 0 bases and J by 0 bases, with 3 bases between them. Germline CDR1 and CDR2: WSHSY and SAAADI. The CDR3 has 14 residues. The chain's CDR3 is CASSESDSNQPQHF. CDR3 coding DNA: TGCGCCAGCAGTGAGTCGGATAGCAATCAGCCCCAGCATTTT.

This clonotype was observed at least ten times. V usage is TRBV27 and J usage is TRBJ2-1, with 9 bases lining up with TRBD2. V dropped 5 bases and J dropped 3; count of bases not matched to a gene: 5. The CDR3 has 15 residues. Germline V gene data show CDR1 as MNHEY and CDR2 as SMNVEV (reference sequence). In nucleotides, the CDR3 is TGTGCCAGCAGTGTAGCGGGGGTCCTCTACAATGAGCAGTTCTTC. It translates to CASSVAGVLYNEQFF.

This clonotype was counted a single time. V gene TRBV11-2 combines with J gene TRBJ2-1; D perhaps matches TRBD1 (5 bases). The J call is uncertain, as TRBJ2-5 better fits the DNA end. The CDR3 sequence is 15 residues long. CDR1 SGHAT and CDR2 FQNNGV come from the germline V gene. The CDR3 sequence is CASSFNLQDGETQYF. The CDR3 DNA follows: TGTGCCAGCAGCTTCAACCTACAGGACGGGGAGACCCAGTACTTC.

Many counts were recorded for this clonotype. This sequence joins TRBV9 and TRBJ1-3; tentatively, D is TRBD1 (5 bases). CDR1 and CDR2 (germline): SGDLS, YYNGEE. The germline V and J ends were trimmed by 0 bases and 2 bases, with 9 bases remaining between them. The CDR3 consists of 15 residues. The CDR3 is CASSVGRGTGNTIYF. CDR3 sequence (DNA): TGTGCCAGCAGCGTAGGAAGGGGAACTGGAAACACCATATATTTT.

This clonotype was seen ten or more times. V and J are TRBV9 and TRBJ1-2; TRBD1 aligns across 7 bases. The ends lost 1 base at V and 8 bases at J; junction bases unmatched: 11. Germline CDR1 is SGDLS and CDR2 is YYNGEE. The CDR3 runs to 15 residues. The DNA of the CDR3 is TGTGCCAGCAGCGTATGGACAGGCCTAGGAGGGGGCTACACCTTC. It is translated as CASSVWTGLGGGYTF.

Ten or more counts support this clonotype. This chain links TRBV28 with TRBJ1-2; the D gene is possibly TRBD1 (5 bases). CDR1 is MDHEN, CDR2 SYDVKM, per germline. V was clipped by 7 bases and J by 8 bases, with 17 bases between them. The length of the CDR3 is 13 residues. The CDR3 protein is CASTPGGFEGYTF. CDR3 nucleotides: TGTGCCAGCACCCCGGGGGGGTTTGAGGGCTACACCTTC.

The rearrangement joins TRBV28 to TRBJ2-1; TRBD2 matches 7 bases. V lost 2 bases, J lost 3 bases, and 10 bases stayed unmatched. Germline CDR1 reads MDHEN; CDR2 reads SYDVKM. This CDR3 is built from 17 residues. The CDR3 loop is CASSLRFRAGVYNEQFF. For the CDR3, the DNA is TGTGCCAGCAGTTTACGGTTTAGGGCGGGAGTCTACAATGAGCAGTTCTTC.

This clonotype was seen ten or more times. V and J are TRBV2 and TRBJ2-2, with D unresolved. Germline V gene data show CDR1 as SNHLY and CDR2 as FYNNEI. Trimming took off 5 bases at V and 0 bases at J, with 10 bases between the two ends. This CDR3 spans 15 amino acids. CDR3 sequence reads: CASSHNAANTGELFF. DNA for the CDR3: TGTGCCAGCAGTCACAATGCGGCGAACACCGGGGAGCTGTTTTTT.

This clonotype has at least ten counts. The chain couples TRBV12-3 or TRBV12-4 to TRBJ2-3; possibly TRBD1 for D (6 bases). V gave up 7 bases and J gave up 5 bases, with 19 bases separating them. The CDR3 length is 15 residues. The CDR3 nucleotides are TGTGCCAGCACCGTAACGACAGGCCGTATAGATACGCAGTATTTT. The encoded protein is CASTVTTGRIDTQYF.